A selection of T cell receptor beta chains follows, all from one sample in a study of graft-versus-host responses after intestinal transplantation. What these receptors recognize is not known. Clones were read by immunoSEQ multiplex PCR, and TCRdb kept only the in-frame ones, dropping some. This sample has about 120,000 clones, with 85% to 95% found just once. Sequencing used unstimulated CD4+ T cells sorted from spleen or lymph node cells, obtained before intestinal transplant. Receptor source: a human donor who received an intestinal transplant. Each CDR3 is given with its conserved first and last residue. A D gene is named only where the DNA matches it firmly. Some rows mark clone size as missing; the rest say once, few, many or name a class of expanded clone.

D gene: -
J gene: TRBJ2-3
V gene: TRBV5-1
clone size: -
CDR3 DNA: TGCGCCAGCAGGGGTGGAGGAGATACGCAGTATTTT
CDR3 protein: CASRGGGDTQYF

D gene: -
J gene: TRBJ2-1
V gene: TRBV2
clone size: -
CDR3 DNA: TGTGCCAGCAGCGAAGGGGCAGACAGTCGGTTCTTC
CDR3 protein: CASSEGADSRFF

D gene: TRBD2
J gene: TRBJ2-7
V gene: TRBV6-1
clone size: -
CDR3 DNA: TGTGCCAGCCTCCGGGAGGGGGGGAAAGAGCAGTACTTC
CDR3 protein: CASLREGGKEQYF

D gene: TRBD1
J gene: TRBJ2-5
V gene: TRBV5-8
clone size: -
CDR3 DNA: TGTGCCAGCAGCTCCGGACAGGGCGAGACCCAGTACTTC
CDR3 protein: CASSSGQGETQYF

D gene: -
J gene: TRBJ2-7
V gene: TRBV10-3
clone size: once
CDR3 DNA: TGTGCCATCAGTGTGGGCAGCGACTACGAGCAGTACTTC
CDR3 protein: CAISVGSDYEQYF

D gene: -
J gene: TRBJ2-7
V gene: TRBV27
clone size: -
CDR3 DNA: TGTGCCAGCAGTAACGGACCTATCCTCTCCTACGAGCAGTACTTC
CDR3 protein: CASSNGPILSYEQYF

D gene: -
J gene: TRBJ2-7
V gene: TRBV5-1
clone size: once
CDR3 DNA: TGCGCCAGCAGCCCTTCCGACCCCGGACGACCTCTCTACGAGCAGTACTTC
CDR3 protein: CASSPSDPGRPLYEQYF

D gene: TRBD1
J gene: TRBJ1-1
V gene: TRBV9
clone size: -
CDR3 DNA: TGTGCCAGCAGCGTAGGATTCAGGGGGCATGGGAACACTGAAGCTTTCTTT
CDR3 protein: CASSVGFRGHGNTEAFF

D gene: -
J gene: TRBJ2-7
V gene: TRBV28
clone size: -
CDR3 DNA: TGTGCCAGCAGTTCCTTTCCCTCCTACGAGCAGTACTTC
CDR3 protein: CASSSFPSYEQYF

D gene: -
J gene: TRBJ2-2
V gene: TRBV5-1
clone size: -
CDR3 DNA: TGCGCCAGCAGCTTGGGGGCGGCCGGGGAGCTGTTTTTT
CDR3 protein: CASSLGAAGELFF

D gene: TRBD2
J gene: TRBJ2-1
V gene: TRBV6-5
clone size: -
CDR3 DNA: TGTGCCAGCAGTTACAAATCCGGGACTATGGGGTTCTTC
CDR3 protein: CASSYKSGTMGFF

D gene: -
J gene: TRBJ2-5
V gene: TRBV2
clone size: -
CDR3 DNA: TGTGCCAGCAGTGAATTCGGGTTAGGAGAGACCCAGTACTTC
CDR3 protein: CASSEFGLGETQYF

D gene: -
J gene: TRBJ2-7
V gene: TRBV7-3
clone size: -
CDR3 DNA: TGTGCCAGCAGCTTAACACCAGCTGGATTGAGCGAGCAGTACTTC
CDR3 protein: CASSLTPAGLSEQYF

D gene: -
J gene: TRBJ1-1
V gene: TRBV5-4
clone size: few
CDR3 DNA: TGTGCCAGCAGCTTGGGGGGGAACACTGAAGCTTTCTTT
CDR3 protein: CASSLGGNTEAFF

D gene: TRBD1
J gene: TRBJ1-5
V gene: TRBV5-1
clone size: -
CDR3 DNA: TGCGCCAGCGTTGACAGGGAGATCTATCAGCCCCAGCATTTT
CDR3 protein: CASVDREIYQPQHF

D gene: TRBD1
J gene: TRBJ1-2
V gene: TRBV27
clone size: -
CDR3 DNA: TGTGCCAGCAGTCCCCGGACAGGGGGCTTCTATGGCTACACCTTC
CDR3 protein: CASSPRTGGFYGYTF

D gene: TRBD2
J gene: TRBJ2-1
V gene: TRBV19
clone size: -
CDR3 DNA: TGTGCCAGTAGTAGGCGGACTAGCAGGGTCAATGAGCAGTTCTTC
CDR3 protein: CASSRRTSRVNEQFF

D gene: -
J gene: TRBJ1-3
V gene: TRBV4-1
clone size: -
CDR3 DNA: TGCGCCAGCAGCCAAGAGGTCGGGAACACCATATATTTT
CDR3 protein: CASSQEVGNTIYF

D gene: -
J gene: TRBJ2-7
V gene: TRBV7-8
clone size: -
CDR3 DNA: TGTGCCAGCAGCCCCGGGTCCACACTTCCCTACGAGCAGTACTTC
CDR3 protein: CASSPGSTLPYEQYF

D gene: TRBD1
J gene: TRBJ2-7
V gene: TRBV30
clone size: once
CDR3 DNA: TGTGCCTGGGCTAAGGGGACAGGAAACCCTAGAGGCGAGCAGTACTTC
CDR3 protein: CAWAKGTGNPRGEQYF

D gene: -
J gene: TRBJ2-2
V gene: TRBV19
clone size: -
CDR3 DNA: TGTGCCAGTAGTCGACGTAGGAACACCGGGGAGCTGTTTTTT
CDR3 protein: CASSRRRNTGELFF

D gene: -
J gene: TRBJ2-5
V gene: TRBV11-1
clone size: -
CDR3 DNA: TGTGCCAGCAGTTCGACAGCCTCTTGGTACCAAGAGACCCAGTACTTC
CDR3 protein: CASSSTASWYQETQYF

D gene: TRBD1
J gene: TRBJ2-4
V gene: TRBV5-1
clone size: -
CDR3 DNA: TGCGCCAGCAGCTTGGCCAAGGACAGGTGGGACATTCAGTACTTC
CDR3 protein: CASSLAKDRWDIQYF

D gene: TRBD2
J gene: TRBJ2-3
V gene: TRBV18
clone size: -
CDR3 DNA: TGTGCCAGCTCACGGGAACTAGCGGGCACAGATACGCAGTATTTT
CDR3 protein: CASSRELAGTDTQYF

D gene: -
J gene: TRBJ1-5
V gene: TRBV7-2
clone size: -
CDR3 DNA: TGTGCCAGCATGCAGGGTAGGATTCAGCCCCAGCATTTT
CDR3 protein: CASMQGRIQPQHF

D gene: TRBD2
J gene: TRBJ2-7
V gene: TRBV28
clone size: -
CDR3 DNA: TGTGCCAGCAGCCGACCCGGGACTAGCGGCCCCTACGAGCAGTACTTC
CDR3 protein: CASSRPGTSGPYEQYF

D gene: -
J gene: TRBJ1-5
V gene: TRBV7-9
clone size: once
CDR3 DNA: TGTGCCAGCAGCCCGACCGGTTTGGCCGGAGATCAGCCCCAGCATTTT
CDR3 protein: CASSPTGLAGDQPQHF

D gene: -
J gene: TRBJ1-1
V gene: TRBV29-1
clone size: once
CDR3 DNA: TGCAGCGTTGAAATTGGGGAGTACACTGAAGCTTTCTTT
CDR3 protein: CSVEIGEYTEAFF

D gene: -
J gene: TRBJ2-5
V gene: TRBV5-6
clone size: -
CDR3 DNA: TGTGCCAGCAGCGCTACGATCGGGCGAGAGACCCAGTACTTC
CDR3 protein: CASSATIGRETQYF

D gene: -
J gene: TRBJ1-2
V gene: TRBV11-2
clone size: -
CDR3 DNA: TGTGCCAGCAGCTTAGATCACGGAGGGCGAGAGGGCTACACCTTC
CDR3 protein: CASSLDHGGREGYTF

D gene: -
J gene: TRBJ1-2
V gene: TRBV7-6
clone size: -
CDR3 DNA: TGTGCCAGCAGCTCTGAGGTCGGGACACACTATGGCTACACCTTC
CDR3 protein: CASSSEVGTHYGYTF

D gene: TRBD2
J gene: TRBJ2-2
V gene: TRBV5-1
clone size: -
CDR3 DNA: TGCGCCAGCAGTGGTTTTAGCGGGCCCGGGGAGCTGTTTTTT
CDR3 protein: CASSGFSGPGELFF

D gene: -
J gene: TRBJ1-5
V gene: TRBV28
clone size: -
CDR3 DNA: TGTGCCAGCAGTTTCTCAGGGGCTTTAGGTCAGCCCCAGCATTTT
CDR3 protein: CASSFSGALGQPQHF

D gene: -
J gene: TRBJ1-5
V gene: TRBV6-5
clone size: -
CDR3 DNA: TGTGCCACCGGTAGGACCCAGCAGCCCCAGCATTTT
CDR3 protein: CATGRTQQPQHF

D gene: TRBD1
J gene: TRBJ1-5
V gene: TRBV6-5
clone size: -
CDR3 DNA: TGTGCCAGCAGTGCAGACAGGGGTGGTCAGCCCCAGCATTTT
CDR3 protein: CASSADRGGQPQHF

D gene: -
J gene: TRBJ2-7
V gene: TRBV30
clone size: -
CDR3 DNA: TGTGCCTGGAGTGGGTCCAGGGCTTCCTACGAGCAGTACTTC
CDR3 protein: CAWSGSRASYEQYF

D gene: -
J gene: TRBJ1-2
V gene: TRBV6-5
clone size: -
CDR3 DNA: TGTGCCAGCAGTCTCAGGAGTGATGGCTACACCTTC
CDR3 protein: CASSLRSDGYTF

D gene: -
J gene: TRBJ2-7
V gene: TRBV19
clone size: -
CDR3 DNA: TGTGCCAGTAGGGGCAGTAACTACGAGCAGTACTTC
CDR3 protein: CASRGSNYEQYF

D gene: -
J gene: TRBJ2-7
V gene: TRBV7-2
clone size: once
CDR3 DNA: TGTGCCAGCAGCTTAGAAGGAAGGGAAGGTTACGAGCAGTACTTC
CDR3 protein: CASSLEGREGYEQYF

D gene: -
J gene: TRBJ2-5
V gene: TRBV2
clone size: -
CDR3 DNA: TGTGCCAGCAGGGACCCGGGAGAAGAGACCCAGTACTTC
CDR3 protein: CASRDPGEETQYF

D gene: -
J gene: TRBJ1-5
V gene: TRBV18
clone size: -
CDR3 DNA: TGTGCCAGCTCAGGTTCCTGGGGACATAGCAATCAGCCCCAGCATTTT
CDR3 protein: CASSGSWGHSNQPQHF

D gene: -
J gene: TRBJ2-5
V gene: TRBV5-1
clone size: -
CDR3 DNA: TGCGCCAGCAGCTTGGTGGGGGAGACCCAGTACTTC
CDR3 protein: CASSLVGETQYF

D gene: -
J gene: TRBJ1-4
V gene: TRBV29-1
clone size: -
CDR3 DNA: TGCAGCGGCCGGGACACGAAGGAAAAAAAACTGTTTTTT
CDR3 protein: CSGRDTKEKKLFF

D gene: -
J gene: TRBJ2-1
V gene: TRBV7-7
clone size: -
CDR3 DNA: TGTGCTAGCAGCTTGGGGTACTTTAACAATGAGCAGTTCTTC
CDR3 protein: CASSLGYFNNEQFF

D gene: TRBD2
J gene: TRBJ2-7
V gene: TRBV6-5
clone size: -
CDR3 DNA: TGTGCCAGCAGCGTCAAAGCGGGAAAGTTATACTTC
CDR3 protein: CASSVKAGKLYF